The subject of this entry is one T cell receptor (beta chain). The data are from a study of blood T cell repertoires in COVID-19. Study-level information: Acute and convalescent COVID-19 specimens originated in the United States, Italy and Spain.

As handled by the study authors: Amplification of reference gene primers was used by the study to estimate nucleated cell counts. Repertoires were generated with immunoSEQ multiplex PCR, while TCRdb's copy carries only in-frame clones and drops some. The V and J calls and clone size are taken from that table; D and trimming were inferred from the DNA. The sample yields roughly 150,000 clones, roughly 88% seen once. One Seattle source followed patients from active infection through their disease course. Losses at the gene ends were 0 bases for V and 10 bases for J; bases not matched to a gene: 8. CDR1 and CDR2 (germline): KGHDR, SFDVKD. The CDR3 is 16 amino acids.

The sequence came from a man aged 18 to 30 with COVID-19, enrolled during active disease. Sequencing input: peripheral blood. The chain combines TRBV24-1 with TRBJ2-1, with TRBD2 matching 10 bases. The CDR3 DNA sequence: TGTGCCACCAGTGATTTGGTGATAGCGGGAGGCCGAGAGCAGTTCTTC. Its translation is CATSDLVIAGGREQFF.